One and the same sample provided the 10 T cell receptor beta chains below, sequenced in a study of shared clonotypes between healthy human individuals. Measured with immunoSEQ multiplex PCR; TCRdb has only the in-frame clones, and not every one. The sample carries 2 million to 2.5 million clones, 85% to 95% recorded once. Material for sequencing was naive CD4+ T cells from PBMCs. Subset meaning: CD45RA+ positively selected. All receptors come from a man aged 18 to 29 in good health. Some clones in this sample may be carry-over from other donors' samples.

The chain employs TRBV5-1 and TRBJ2-7; tentative D call: TRBD1 (6 bases). This CDR3 spans 13 amino acids. The V end was cut by 4 bases, the J end by 1 base, with 9 bases between. Germline V gene sequence: CDR1 SGHRS, CDR2 YFSETQ. Here the CDR3 DNA reads TGCGCCAGCAGCGGTCAGGGGTCCTACGAGCAGTACTTC. Translation: CASSGQGSYEQYF.

The chain couples TRBV19 to TRBJ2-7; TRBD1 is a possible D gene (6 bases). The V end lost 5 bases, the J end lost 0 bases, and 14 bases lay between the germline ends. Germline assignment: CDR1 LNHDA and CDR2 SQIVND (reference sequence). The CDR3 is 15 residues long. The CDR3 region has the DNA TGTGCCAGTAGTGTCCGGGACACGATCTCCTACGAGCAGTACTTC. Residues: CASSVRDTISYEQYF.

The rearrangement uses TRBV5-6 and TRBJ1-1; 9 positions agree with TRBD1. Germline CDR1 reads SGHDT; CDR2 reads YYEEEE. CDR3 size: 15 residues. The V and J ends lost 1 base and 5 bases, in that order; junction bases with no gene match: 6. CDR3 bases: TGTGCCAGCAGCTTGTTTGGACAGGGGCCTACTGAAGCTTTCTTT. It is translated as CASSLFGQGPTEAFF.

In this sample, this clone turned up a few times. The rearrangement joins TRBV19 to TRBJ1-5; D is uncertain. The CDR3 is made up of 13 amino acids. The germline gives CDR1 LNHDA, CDR2 SQIVND (reference sequence). Trimming took 3 bases from V and 2 from J, leaving 5 bases between them. The CDR3 DNA is TGTGCCAGTAGTATGAAACGCAATCAGCCCCAGCATTTT. Translation gives CASSMKRNQPQHF.

The chain's CDR3 is CASSPSRSLETQYF. For the CDR3, the DNA is TGTGCCAGCAGCCCCTCGAGGAGTCTAGAGACCCAGTACTTC. V is TRBV11-2 and J is TRBJ2-5; unclear D gene. V was cut by 5 bases and J by 4 bases, with 14 bases left in between. This CDR3 region has 14 residues. The germline CDR1 and CDR2 sequences are SGHAT and FQNNGV.

Note on this clone: This CDR3 is also generated by other DNA sequences in the sample. This chain connects TRBV6-5 to TRBJ2-1, with D uncertain. The V end lost 6 bases, the J end lost 4 bases, and 4 bases lay between the germline ends. CDR3 length: 11 amino acids. Germline CDR1 is MNHEY and CDR2 is SVGAGI. CDR3 region: CASRGYNEQFF. The CDR3 DNA follows: TGTGCCAGCAGGGGGTACAATGAGCAGTTCTTC.

The rearrangement uses TRBV7-9 and TRBJ2-7; D may match TRBD1 or TRBD2 (5 bases each). The CDR3 spans 15 residues. V was pared by 5 bases and J by 3 bases, with 17 bases between. Germline lookup yields CDR1 SEHNR and CDR2 FQNEAQ (reference sequence). CDR3 region: CASSEDRAANYEQYF. For the CDR3, the DNA is TGTGCCAGCAGCGAAGACAGAGCGGCTAACTACGAGCAGTACTTC. The full variable domain, its missing parts supplied by reference TRBV7-9 and TRBJ2-7, is DTGVSQNPRHKITKRGQNVTFRCDPISEHNRLYWYRQTLGQGPEFLTYFQNEAQLEKSRLLSDRFSAERPKGSFSTLEIQRTEQGDSAMYLCASSEDRAANYEQYFGPGTRLTVT.

V gene TRBV5-1 combines with J gene TRBJ2-4; 10 bases fit TRBD2. This CDR3 comprises 15 residues. The ends lost 2 bases at V and 7 bases at J; junction bases unmatched: 6. Germline lookup yields CDR1 SGHRS and CDR2 YFSETQ. The CDR3 coding sequence is TGCGCCAGCAGCTTTACTAGCGGGATCGGGAACATTCAGTACTTC. Its protein product is CASSFTSGIGNIQYF.

The gene calls are TRBV4-1 and TRBJ1-5, with D possibly TRBD1 on 5 matching bases. The CDR3 contains 16 residues. Germline V CDR1 and CDR2: MGHRA, YSYEKL. V lost 3 bases and J lost 0, with 12 bases in between. Here the CDR3 reads CASSHAGTYSNQPQHF. For the CDR3, the DNA is TGCGCCAGCAGCCACGCCGGGACTTATAGCAATCAGCCCCAGCATTTT.

The gene calls are TRBV6-4 and TRBJ1-5, with TRBD1 identical over 7 bases. This CDR3 has 16 amino acids. Losses at the gene ends were 8 bases for V and 0 bases for J; bases not matched to a gene: 10. Germline V gives CDR1 MRHNA, CDR2 SNTAGT. CDR3 DNA: TGTGCCAGCCTCCAATGGGACAGATCTAGCAATCAGCCCCAGCATTTT. Protein sequence: CASLQWDRSSNQPQHF.